The rows below give T cell receptor beta chains drawn from one sample of a study of T cells in Graves' hyperthyroidism and ophthalmopathy. TCRdb re-called the multiplex PCR reads through MiXCR, storing one row per CDR3 protein. The sample consists of hundreds of thousands of distinct CDR3 sequences, around 15% of them appearing once. Sequenced: blood. The receptor source for this set is a young woman with Graves' hyperthyroidism. CDR3s include the opening cysteine and the closing phenylalanine or tryptophan. A D gene is named only where the DNA matches it firmly. Clone size is stated in some rows and not others, as once, few, many or a class when expanded.

V: TRBV19
size: .
D: .
J: TRBJ1-1
CDR3: CASSNRGGAEAFF
DNA: TGTGCCAGTAGTAACCGGGGTGGGGCTGAAGCTTTCTTT

V: TRBV27
size: .
D: .
J: TRBJ2-1
CDR3: CASSPQRSYNEQFF
DNA: TGTGCCAGCAGTCCACAACGCTCATACAATGAGCAGTTCTTC

V: TRBV12-3/TRBV12-4
size: few
D: .
J: TRBJ1-6
CDR3: CASSFAAATNSPLHF
DNA: TGTGCCAGCAGTTTTGCGGCAGCCACTAATTCACCCCTCCACTTT

V: TRBV12-3/TRBV12-4
size: few
D: TRBD1
J: TRBJ1-1
CDR3: CASREQGAMGNTEAFF
DNA: TGTGCCAGCAGGGAACAGGGGGCTATGGGGAACACTGAAGCTTTCTTT

V: TRBV5-1
size: many
D: TRBD1
J: TRBJ2-1
CDR3: CASSVGQGSYNEQFF
DNA: TGCGCCAGCAGCGTGGGACAGGGATCCTACAATGAGCAGTTCTTC

V: TRBV6-1
size: .
D: TRBD2
J: TRBJ2-7
CDR3: CASTVGGGRIYEQYF
DNA: TGTGCCAGCACCGTTGGAGGCGGGAGGATTTACGAGCAGTACTTC

V: TRBV28
size: few
D: .
J: TRBJ1-5
CDR3: CASSSGRDQPQHF
DNA: TGTGCCAGCAGTTCGGGCCGCGATCAGCCCCAGCATTTT

V: TRBV6-1
size: few
D: TRBD1
J: TRBJ1-6
CDR3: CASSSSRQGSNSPLHF
DNA: TGTGCCAGCAGTTCTTCACGACAGGGGTCAAATTCACCCCTCCACTTT

V: TRBV7-3
size: .
D: .
J: TRBJ2-1
CDR3: CASSLIGFRTTPNEQLF
DNA: TGTGCCAGCAGCTTAATCGGATTTCGGACTACGCCAAATGAGCAGCTCTTC

V: TRBV7-2
size: many
D: TRBD1
J: TRBJ1-5
CDR3: CASSSGTGGKQPQHF
DNA: TGTGCCAGCAGCTCCGGGACAGGGGGCAAACAGCCCCAGCATTTT

V: TRBV19
size: many
D: .
J: TRBJ2-7
CDR3: CASSQGTTYEQYF
DNA: TGTGCCAGTTCCCAGGGTACCACCTACGAGCAGTACTTC

V: TRBV5-1
size: .
D: .
J: TRBJ2-2
CDR3: CASSLGLQLTGELFF
DNA: TGCGCCAGCAGCTTGGGACTGCAATTAACCGGGGAGCTGTTTTTT

V: TRBV27
size: many
D: .
J: TRBJ2-3
CDR3: CASKATDTQYF
DNA: TGTGCCAGCAAGGCTACAGATACGCAGTATTTT

V: TRBV27
size: .
D: .
J: TRBJ2-3
CDR3: CASSAPRALGTDTQYF
DNA: TGTGCCAGCAGTGCCCCGAGGGCCCTTGGCACAGATACGCAGTATTTT

V: TRBV5-1
size: many
D: TRBD1
J: TRBJ1-1
CDR3: CASSSYRGSEAFF
DNA: TGCGCCAGCAGCTCGTACAGGGGGTCTGAAGCTTTCTTT

V: TRBV30
size: many
D: .
J: TRBJ2-7
CDR3: CAWTSTYEQYF
DNA: TGTGCCTGGACCTCGACTTACGAGCAGTACTTC

V: TRBV11-3
size: .
D: .
J: TRBJ1-1
CDR3: CTSSLYGNTEAFF
DNA: TGTACCAGCAGCTTATATGGGAACACTGAAGCTTTCTTT

V: TRBV29-1
size: many
D: .
J: TRBJ2-1
CDR3: CSVRGGGKGRYNEQFF
DNA: TGCAGCGTTCGAGGGGGTGGGAAGGGGAGGTACAATGAGCAGTTCTTC

V: TRBV29-1
size: many
D: .
J: TRBJ1-2
CDR3: CSVAEGGYGYTF
DNA: TGCAGCGTTGCCGAGGGCGGCTATGGCTACACCTTC

V: TRBV28
size: many
D: .
J: TRBJ2-7
CDR3: CASSPNHPTYEQYF
DNA: TGTGCCAGCAGTCCGAACCACCCGACCTACGAGCAGTACTTC

V: TRBV29-1
size: many
D: TRBD1
J: TRBJ2-7
CDR3: CSVEDRSDRNEQYF
DNA: TGCAGCGTTGAAGACCGATCGGACAGGAACGAGCAGTACTTC

V: TRBV12-3/TRBV12-4
size: .
D: TRBD1
J: TRBJ2-7
CDR3: CASSLAGRDRVTYEQYF
DNA: TGTGCCAGCAGTTTAGCGGGCCGGGACAGGGTAACCTACGAGCAGTACTTC

V: TRBV11-2
size: .
D: TRBD1
J: TRBJ1-2
CDR3: CASSSGQGTNTF
DNA: TGTGCCAGCAGCTCAGGACAGGGGACGAACACCTTC

V: TRBV2
size: many
D: TRBD1
J: TRBJ2-1
CDR3: CASSKPGQGVGEQFF
DNA: TGTGCCAGCAGTAAACCGGGACAGGGAGTTGGTGAGCAGTTCTTC

V: TRBV20-1
size: many
D: .
J: TRBJ1-5
CDR3: CSARAHRDAQHF
DNA: TGCAGTGCTAGAGCACACCGAGATGCCCAGCATTTT

V: TRBV7-9
size: .
D: TRBD1
J: TRBJ1-2
CDR3: CASRPGGADYGYTF
DNA: TGTGCCAGCAGACCAGGGGGCGCCGACTATGGCTACACCTTC

V: TRBV15
size: .
D: TRBD1
J: TRBJ1-3
CDR3: CATDPGGGNTIYF
DNA: TGTGCCACCGACCCAGGGGGAGGAAACACCATATATTTT

V: TRBV4-1
size: .
D: TRBD2
J: TRBJ2-7
CDR3: CASSQDWGIAGDIEQYF
DNA: TGCGCCAGCAGCCAAGATTGGGGAATAGCGGGAGATATTGAGCAGTACTTC

V: TRBV29-1
size: few
D: .
J: TRBJ2-3
CDR3: CSVEKSTDTQYF
DNA: TGCAGCGTTGAGAAGAGCACAGATACGCAGTATTTT

V: TRBV28
size: many
D: .
J: TRBJ1-5
CDR3: CASSTHQGSQPQHF
DNA: TGTGCCAGCAGCACTCACCAGGGTAGTCAGCCCCAGCATTTT

V: TRBV28
size: many
D: .
J: TRBJ1-2
CDR3: CASSTSGTNYGYTF
DNA: TGTGCCAGCAGTACGTCCGGGACTAACTATGGCTACACCTTC

V: TRBV20-1
size: many
D: TRBD1
J: TRBJ2-7
CDR3: CSAKTRTGIYEQYF
DNA: TGCAGTGCTAAGACGAGGACAGGGATCTACGAGCAGTACTTC

V: TRBV28
size: many
D: .
J: TRBJ2-1
CDR3: CASSLPYGDQDEQFF
DNA: TGTGCCAGCAGTTTGCCTTATGGAGACCAAGATGAGCAGTTCTTC

V: TRBV28
size: many
D: .
J: TRBJ2-1
CDR3: CASSTNTGYEQFF
DNA: TGTGCCAGCAGTACCAATACAGGGTATGAGCAGTTCTTC

V: TRBV12-3/TRBV12-4
size: few
D: TRBD1
J: TRBJ2-7
CDR3: CASSLAQGQLFYEQYF
DNA: TGTGCCAGCAGTTTAGCGCAGGGACAGCTTTTCTACGAGCAGTACTTC

V: TRBV10-2
size: .
D: TRBD2
J: TRBJ2-2
CDR3: CASSLGTKTGELFF
DNA: TGCGCCAGCAGTTTAGGGACTAAAACCGGGGAGCTGTTTTTT